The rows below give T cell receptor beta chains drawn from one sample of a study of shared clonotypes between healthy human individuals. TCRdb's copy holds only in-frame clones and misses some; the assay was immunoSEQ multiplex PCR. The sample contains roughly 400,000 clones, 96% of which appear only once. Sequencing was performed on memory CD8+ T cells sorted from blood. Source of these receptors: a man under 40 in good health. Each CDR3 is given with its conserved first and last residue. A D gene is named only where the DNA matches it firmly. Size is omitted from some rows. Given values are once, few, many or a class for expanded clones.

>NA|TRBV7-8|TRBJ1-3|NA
TGTGCCAGCAGCCGGCGGGGGACCGGAAACACCATATATTTT
CASSRRGTGNTIYF
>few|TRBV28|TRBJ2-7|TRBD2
TGTGCCAGCAGTCAACCTAGCGGTCCGTCCTACGAGCAGTACTTC
CASSQPSGPSYEQYF
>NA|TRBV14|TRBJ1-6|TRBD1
TGTGCCAGCAGTCTCGGACAGGTATCGACACCCCTCCACTTT
CASSLGQVSTPLHF
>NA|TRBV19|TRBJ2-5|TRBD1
TGTGCCAGTACCCCGGGAAGGGACAGGGGAAAAGAGACCCAGTACTTC
CASTPGRDRGKETQYF
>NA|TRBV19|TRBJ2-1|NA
TGTGCCAGTAGTATTATGGACAATGAGCAGTTCTTC
CASSIMDNEQFF
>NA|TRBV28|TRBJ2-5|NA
TGTGCCAGCAGTTGGCCCCGAGAGACCCAGTACTTC
CASSWPRETQYF
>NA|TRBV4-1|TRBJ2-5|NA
TGCGCCAGCAGCCAAGGGGTAGCGAGAGGTGAGACCCAGTACTTC
CASSQGVARGETQYF
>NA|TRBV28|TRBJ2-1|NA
TGTGCCAGCAGGTCCCCGGACAACAATGAGCAGTTCTTC
CASRSPDNNEQFF
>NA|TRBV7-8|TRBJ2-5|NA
TGTGCCAGCAGCTTAGGTTCAGTATCCCAAGAGACCCAGTACTTC
CASSLGSVSQETQYF
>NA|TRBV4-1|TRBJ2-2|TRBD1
TGCGCCAGCAGCGGCCGGGACAGGGGGCGTGCGAACACCGGGGAGCTGTTTTTT
CASSGRDRGRANTGELFF
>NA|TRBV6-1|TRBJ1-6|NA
TGTGCCAGCAGTGAATGGCGGGGCGAGAATTCACCCCTCCACTTT
CASSEWRGENSPLHF
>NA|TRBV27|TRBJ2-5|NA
TGTGCCAGCAGTTTGGGCGAGACCCAGTACTTC
CASSLGETQYF
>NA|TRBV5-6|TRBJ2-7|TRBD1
TGTGCCAGCAGCATATCCGGGACAGGGGTCGAGCAGTACTTC
CASSISGTGVEQYF
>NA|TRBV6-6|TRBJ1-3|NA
TGTGCCAGCAGTTACTCGGAAAACACCATATATTTT
CASSYSENTIYF
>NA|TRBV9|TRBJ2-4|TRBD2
TGTGCCAGCAGCCGGACTAGCGGGGGAGCCAAAAACATTCAGTACTTC
CASSRTSGGAKNIQYF
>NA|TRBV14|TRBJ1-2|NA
TGTGCCAGCAGCCAAGCGATCTATGGCTACACCTTC
CASSQAIYGYTF
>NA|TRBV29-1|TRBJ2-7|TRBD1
TGCAGCGTTGAGGGGACAGGGGAGGAGCAGTACTTC
CSVEGTGEEQYF
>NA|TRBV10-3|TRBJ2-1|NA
TGTGCCATCAGTCCCTTGGGAAATGAGCAGTTCTTC
CAISPLGNEQFF
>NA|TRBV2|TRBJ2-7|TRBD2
TGTGCCAGCAGTACACTAGCGGGAGCCGAGCAGTACTTC
CASSTLAGAEQYF
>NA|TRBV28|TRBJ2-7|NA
TGTGCCAGCAGGAGCACCTTCTACGAGCAGTACTTC
CASRSTFYEQYF
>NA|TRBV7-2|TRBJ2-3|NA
TGTGCCAGCAGCTCTAACTATGATACGCAGTATTTT
CASSSNYDTQYF
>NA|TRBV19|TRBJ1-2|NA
TGTGCCAGTAGACAAACTAAGGGGCCCAACAACTATGGCTACACCTTC
CASRQTKGPNNYGYTF